This TCR beta chain comes out of a study of response to subunit inactivated influenza vaccine. TCRdb fed the RT-PCR reads into MiXCR, producing one record per CDR3 protein. The data show some 500,000 distinct CDR3 sequences, 16% seen once. Comments on this clonotype: The antigen is undetermined.

Study outcomes and limitations: After each seasonal influenza vaccination, few new T cells are recruited, the authors suggested.

Trimming left V 1 base short and J 5 bases short, with 12 bases between. CDR3 length: 14 residues. Per germline, CDR1 LNHNV and CDR2 YYDKDF (reference sequence). The V and J genes are TRBV15 and TRBJ2-7; D may be TRBD1 (6 bases). The source material was CD4+ T cells sorted from PBMCs, sampled about 24 months after vaccination. The TCR originated in a man aged 50 to 75 who received an inactivated influenza vaccine. CDR3 sequence reads: CATSRGLQGHEQYF. CDR3 coding DNA: TGTGCCACCAGCAGAGGTCTACAGGGCCACGAGCAGTACTTC.